Listed below are T cell receptor beta chains from one sample, sequenced in a study of T cells in Graves' hyperthyroidism and ophthalmopathy. TCRdb re-called the multiplex PCR reads with MiXCR, one entry per CDR3 protein. The repertoire holds some 500,000 distinct CDR3 sequences, with roughly 15% as singletons. Sequenced: blood. All receptors derive from a woman under 40 with Graves' ophthalmopathy. CDR3s include the opening cysteine and the closing phenylalanine or tryptophan. Each record gives: J gene, V gene, CDR3 protein.

TRBJ2-3,TRBV6-1,CASSEMESWVEITDTQYF
TRBJ2-2,TRBV7-3,CASSLIGTDTGELFF
TRBJ2-7,TRBV25-1,CASSTGASEQYF
TRBJ2-1,TRBV4-2,CASSQDGAGAQFF
TRBJ2-1,TRBV20-1,CSAPVSYNEQFF
TRBJ1-2,TRBV25-1,CASSELRDGSNYGYTF
TRBJ2-3,TRBV11-3,CASSLGASGFHTDTQYF
TRBJ2-5,TRBV29-1,CSVTGGETQYF
TRBJ2-2,TRBV6-2/TRBV6-3,CASSRSSSGRYTGELFF
TRBJ1-5,TRBV18,CASSPNQVPNQPQHF
TRBJ2-7,TRBV30,CAWSRGADQYF
TRBJ1-2,TRBV30,CAWSVRGVGYTF
TRBJ2-6,TRBV20-1,CSTPPRQGINTGANVLTF
TRBJ2-1,TRBV15,CATSRDITSGRFYNEQFF
TRBJ2-5,TRBV5-1,CASSLGQEGPQYF
TRBJ1-4,TRBV28,CASRRGQGSPTNEKLFF
TRBJ2-7,TRBV5-1,CASGLVGTDSYEQYF
TRBJ1-1,TRBV7-8,CASSRPGQDTEAFF
TRBJ2-5,TRBV28,CAGNRGPRMETQYF
TRBJ2-5,TRBV13,CASSSPEETQYF